Included here is one T cell receptor (beta chain) sequence, with context. What it binds is not known. There are 14 residues in the CDR3. Germline lookup yields CDR1 SGHTA and CDR2 FQGNSA. J lost 6 bases, V lost 5 bases, and 10 bases had no gene match. With sequencing, the targeted depth ranged from 1 in 200,000 to 1 in 1 million T cells. Assay used: immunoSEQ multiplex PCR; TCRdb lists only in-frame clones, some missing. The sample includes roughly 180,000 clones, around 72% of them seen just once. The data belong to a study of cytotoxic CD8 clonotypes in ibrutinib-treated CLL. Findings and caveats of the study: Public clonotypes (which were uncommon) either contracted or remained stable on treatment. Baseline-level clonality went beyond age-matched healthy donors and moved in step with circulating CD8+ T-cell counts.

The sample here was PBMCs, taken after 24 months of ibrutinib treatment. This rearrangement joins TRBV7-2 to TRBJ2-7; TRBD1 matches 7 bases. The clonotype comes from a human donor with chronic lymphocytic leukemia. CDR3 coding DNA: TGTGCCAGCAGCAGAGACAGGGCAGGTCGCGAGCAGTACTTC. Protein product: CASSRDRAGREQYF.